The 20 T cell receptor beta chains below were found in one sample sequenced in a study of lymphopenia after photon versus proton radiotherapy. Repertoires were generated with immunoSEQ multiplex PCR, while TCRdb's copy carries only in-frame clones and drops some. Among some 64,000 clones listed, approximately 86% were seen once. The source was peripheral blood, collected from a patient treated with proton-based radiotherapy. These receptors were collected from an elderly man with esophageal cancer.

CDR3 coding DNA: TGTGCCAGCAGCCCGACGGGGTCCTACGAGCAGTACTTC. Translating gives CASSPTGSYEQYF. V is TRBV11-2 and J is TRBJ2-7; the D gene is possibly TRBD2 (5 bases). Per the germline V gene, CDR1 is SGHAT and CDR2 is FQNNGV. V gave up 5 bases and J gave up 1 base, with 9 bases separating them. The CDR3 runs 13 residues.

Points on this clone: The same CDR3 arises from other DNA sequences in this sample as well. V is TRBV7-2 and J is TRBJ2-3, with D tentatively TRBD1 (5 bases). V was shortened by 11 bases and J by 3 bases, with 21 bases between the two germline ends. Germline V gene data show CDR1 as SGHTA and CDR2 as FQGNSA. CDR3 length: 15 residues. The CDR3 DNA reads TGTGCCTGCCTCCGGTCAGGGATTCCTACAGATACGCAGTATTTT. Residues: CACLRSGIPTDTQYF.

The chain carries TRBV10-3 and TRBJ2-1; 7 bases fit TRBD1. The trim removed 0 bases at V and 3 bases at J, leaving 5 bases unmatched. The CDR3 sequence is 16 residues long. Germline CDR1 and CDR2: ENHRY and SYGVKD. CDR3 residues: CAISESWDSGYNEQFF. The CDR3 region has the DNA TGTGCCATCAGTGAGTCTTGGGACAGCGGCTACAATGAGCAGTTCTTC.

This chain links TRBV6-6 with TRBJ2-7; possible D gene TRBD2, 6 bases. Looked up from germline, CDR1 is MNHNY and CDR2 is SVGAGI (reference sequence). V was clipped by 2 bases and J by 4 bases, with 12 bases between them. The CDR3 totals 14 residues. CDR3 protein: CASSYRSGWYEQYF. The CDR3 DNA reads as TGTGCCAGCAGTTACCGGAGCGGGTGGTACGAGCAGTACTTC.

On this clone itself: Distinct nucleotide sequences in the sample also encode this CDR3. The rearrangement joins TRBV5-1 to TRBJ1-1; D gene unclear. Per the germline V gene, CDR1 is SGHRS and CDR2 is YFSETQ. Trimming removed 0 bases at V and 4 bases at J, with 7 bases between. CDR3 size: 13 residues. The CDR3 coding sequence is TGCGCCAGCAGCTTGGGCGGGAGCACTGAAGCTTTCTTT. Amino acid sequence: CASSLGGSTEAFF.

This clone was seen once. The chain joins TRBV29-1 to TRBJ2-3, with D possibly matching TRBD1 (5 bases). The CDR3 runs to 14 residues. CDR1 and CDR2 from the germline V gene are SQVTM and ANQGSEA. Trimming cost V 7 bases and J 3 bases, with 17 bases left between them. The CDR3 region is CSAAGLGLTDTQYF. DNA for the CDR3: TGCAGCGCTGCAGGGTTAGGGTTGACAGATACGCAGTATTTT.

The rearrangement uses TRBV19 and TRBJ1-4, with D tentatively TRBD1 (6 bases). This CDR3 is 16 amino acids long. V gave up 3 bases and J gave up 6 bases, with 17 bases separating them. In germline, CDR1 is LNHDA, CDR2 SQIVND (reference sequence). The CDR3 coding sequence is TGTGCCAGTAGTATTGAGGGGGGGTTGGGATATGAAAAACTGTTTTTT. It is translated as CASSIEGGLGYEKLFF.

The rearrangement links TRBV6-5 to TRBJ2-7, with D hard to call. In germline, CDR1 is MNHEY, CDR2 SVGAGI. The V end lost 10 bases, the J end lost 4 bases, and 8 bases lay between the germline ends. The CDR3 is made up of 10 amino acids. For the CDR3, the DNA is TGTGCCACCGGTTCGTACGAGCAGTACTTC. Its translation is CATGSYEQYF.

V gene TRBV5-1 combines with J gene TRBJ2-7; TRBD1 is a possible D gene (6 bases). Trimming removed 0 bases from V and 3 bases from J, with 10 bases in between. CDR3 size: 14 residues. The germline CDR1 and CDR2 sequences are SGHRS and YFSETQ. CDR3 region: CASSLGGTNYEQYF. DNA for the CDR3: TGCGCCAGCAGCTTGGGGGGGACAAACTACGAGCAGTACTTC.

The V and J genes are TRBV6-6 and TRBJ2-5; D might be TRBD1 (5 bases). The CDR3 runs 15 residues. Looked up from germline, CDR1 is MNHNY and CDR2 is SVGAGI (reference sequence). The V end lost 6 bases, the J end lost 4 bases, and 18 bases lay between the germline ends. CDR3 nucleotides: TGTGCCAGCAGCCCAGGGTTTGGGCCACTAGAGACCCAGTACTTC. Translation gives CASSPGFGPLETQYF.

The chain links TRBV5-8 to TRBJ1-1, with D perhaps TRBD1 (5 bases). CDR3 size: 15 residues. CDR1 SGHTS and CDR2 YDEGEE come from the germline V gene. The V end lost 4 bases, the J end lost 4 bases, and 17 bases lay between the germline ends. This chain's CDR3 is CASSRDATGTTEAFF. In DNA, the CDR3 is TGTGCCAGCAGCAGGGATGCGACGGGGACCACTGAAGCTTTCTTT.

This chain uses TRBV11-2 with TRBJ1-5; no reliable D call. Germline V gene lookup returns CDR1 SGHAT and CDR2 FQNNGV. The CDR3 extends over 12 amino acids. With 2 bases removed from V and 6 bases from J, the gap between germline ends came to 5 bases. The CDR3 here is CASSLLGQPQHF. The CDR3 coding sequence is TGTGCCAGCAGCTTATTAGGTCAGCCCCAGCATTTT.

The chain joins TRBV15 to TRBJ2-3; the match to TRBD2 covers 8 bases. Germline CDR1 and CDR2: LNHNV and YYDKDF (reference sequence). The CDR3 spans 18 residues. J gave up 0 bases and V 1 base, and 9 bases lay outside the gene matches. The CDR3 is CATSRVIGASGSTDTQYF. CDR3 nucleotides: TGTGCCACCAGCAGAGTGATAGGGGCTAGCGGGAGCACAGATACGCAGTATTTT. The whole variable domain, filled in from reference TRBV15 and TRBJ2-3, reads DAMVIQNPRYQVTQFGKPVTLSCSQTLNHNVMYWYQQKSSQAPKLLFHYYDKDFNNEADTPDNFQSRRPNTSFCFLDIRSPGLGDTAMYLCATSRVIGASGSTDTQYFGPGTRLTVL.

This clone was observed a handful of times. The chain uses TRBV10-3 and TRBJ1-5; no reliable D call. This CDR3 comprises 15 residues. CDR1 and CDR2 (germline): ENHRY, SYGVKD. With 2 bases removed from V and 5 bases from J, the gap between germline ends came to 13 bases. CDR3 loop: CAISEVLRVDQPQHF. For the CDR3, the DNA is TGTGCCATCAGTGAGGTGTTGAGGGTCGATCAGCCCCAGCATTTT.

The CDR3 DNA follows: TGTGCCAGCAGCGCGGGACAGGGCAAGTATGGCCTAGCGGGTGGATCGCAGTATTTT. This codes for CASSAGQGKYGLAGGSQYF. V usage is TRBV9 and J usage is TRBJ2-3; tentatively, D is TRBD1 (9 bases). The germline V and J ends were trimmed by 3 bases and 10 bases, with 33 bases remaining between them. In germline, CDR1 is SGDLS, CDR2 YYNGEE. The CDR3 consists of 19 residues.

This chain joins TRBV4-2 and TRBJ2-1, with TRBD2 matching over 10 bases. The CDR3 length is 16 residues. Germline values: CDR1 LGHNA, CDR2 YNFKEQ. V trimming: 0 bases; J trimming: 10 bases; junction bases outside the gene matches: 9. The CDR3 protein is CASSQDPSGGAGEQFF. The CDR3 DNA is TGTGCCAGCAGCCAAGACCCGAGCGGGGGGGCCGGGGAGCAGTTCTTC.

The CDR3 nucleotides read TGTGCCAGCAGCGAGAGACAGGGTCGGGGAGATACGCAGTATTTT. Translation gives CASSERQGRGDTQYF. The V gene is TRBV7-2, the J gene TRBJ2-3; 7 bases map to TRBD1. This CDR3 is built from 15 residues. In germline, CDR1 is SGHTA, CDR2 FQGNSA. V lost 5 bases, J lost 5 bases, and 10 bases stayed unmatched.

The genes are TRBV7-9 and TRBJ1-1; no firm D call. Trimming cost V 5 bases and J 0 bases, with 10 bases left between them. From germline, CDR1 is SEHNR and CDR2 FQNEAQ (reference sequence). This CDR3 is 14 amino acids long. The chain's CDR3 is CASSLDTMNTEAFF. The CDR3 region has the DNA TGTGCCAGCAGCCTCGACACGATGAACACTGAAGCTTTCTTT.

The rearrangement joins TRBV18 to TRBJ1-1; 7 bases fit TRBD1. After removal of 6 bases from V and 4 bases from J, the junction contained 8 bases not matched to a gene. Germline V CDR1 and CDR2: KGHSH, LQKENI. The CDR3 spans 14 residues. In nucleotides, the CDR3 is TGTGCCAGCTCGAGGGACAGATCCATCACTGAAGCTTTCTTT. The encoded protein is CASSRDRSITEAFF.

This clone was detected many times. The CDR3 spells CASSQALRQFEKLFF. CDR3 sequence (DNA): TGCGCCAGCAGCCAAGCTCTCAGACAGTTTGAAAAACTGTTTTTT. The chain carries TRBV4-1 and TRBJ1-4; TRBD1 might be the D (5 bases). Per germline, CDR1 MGHRA and CDR2 YSYEKL. This CDR3 spans 15 amino acids. Trimming removed 1 base from V and 7 bases from J, with 13 bases in between.